The entry below gives a single TCR beta chain sequence along with its context. This sample is drawn from a study of blood T cell repertoires in COVID-19. Study at large: PBMCs, B-cell-depleted T cells, or T cells were the source of the cDNA or gDNA that made up the material.

Sequenced by immunoSEQ multiplex PCR; TCRdb stores in-frame clones only, minus some. Here the sample spans approximately 530,000 clones, 70% to 90% being singletons. The CDR3 sequence is 15 residues long. Germline V lookup: CDR1 SGHRS, CDR2 YFSETQ. V was cut by 1 base and J by 3 bases, with 13 bases left in between. Material: peripheral blood. The rearrangement links TRBV5-1 to TRBJ1-1, with TRBD1 as a possible D gene (6 bases). This TCR came from a woman in her forties or fifties with COVID-19, enrolled during active disease. Written as DNA, the CDR3 is TGCGCCAGCAGCTTGAGGTCTACAGGGTACACTGAAGCTTTCTTT. Its translation: CASSLRSTGYTEAFF.